This T cell receptor beta chain was captured in a study of T-cell memory formation after mild COVID-19. TCRdb processed the 5' RACE reads anew with MiXCR; each CDR3 protein has one entry. The sample shows more than 250,000 distinct CDR3 sequences, 15% to 20% of them seen only once. This CDR3 comprises 14 residues. Germline lookup yields CDR1 LGHNA and CDR2 YSLEER. V lost 1 base and J lost 2, with 3 bases in between. This rearrangement joins TRBV4-3 to TRBJ2-6; the D is unclear. This TCR came from a man between 18 and 35 years old who had mild COVID-19 (a few samples of this study predate the infection). Cell type and time point are not known. The sequenced material came from PBMCs or a T cell subset sorted from them (not recorded which). The CDR3 loop is CASSQGPGANVLTF. The CDR3 nucleotides are TGCGCCAGCAGCCAAGGGCCTGGGGCCAACGTCCTGACTTTC.